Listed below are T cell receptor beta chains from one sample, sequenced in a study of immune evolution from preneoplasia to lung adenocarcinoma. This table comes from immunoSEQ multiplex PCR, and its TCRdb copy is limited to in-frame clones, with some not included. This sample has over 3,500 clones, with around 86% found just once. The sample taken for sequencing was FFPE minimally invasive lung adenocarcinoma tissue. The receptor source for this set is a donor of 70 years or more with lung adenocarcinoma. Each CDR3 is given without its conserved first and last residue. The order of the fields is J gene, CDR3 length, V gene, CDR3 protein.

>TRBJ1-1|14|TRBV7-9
ASSLGSLGRNTEAF
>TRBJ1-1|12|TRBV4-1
ASSHGGPNTEAF
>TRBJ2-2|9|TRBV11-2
ASSTTGELF
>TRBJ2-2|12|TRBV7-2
ASSRQGNTGELF
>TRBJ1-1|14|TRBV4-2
ASSQVDPVSLTEAF
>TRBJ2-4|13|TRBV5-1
ASTPDPAQWTIQY
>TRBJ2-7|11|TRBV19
ASRRTGAYEQY
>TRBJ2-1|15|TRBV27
ASSFLSVGAGVREQF
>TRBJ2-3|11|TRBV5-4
ASSFPTSGMQY
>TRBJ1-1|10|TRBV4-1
ASSQVGTEAF
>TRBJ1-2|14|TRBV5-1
ASSPGGDGNLFGYT
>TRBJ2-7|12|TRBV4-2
ASSQVGFTYEQY
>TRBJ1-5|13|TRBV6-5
ASSYSRGGDQPQH
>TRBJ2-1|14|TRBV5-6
ASSLASLSSYNEQF
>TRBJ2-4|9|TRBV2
ASRTMAIQY
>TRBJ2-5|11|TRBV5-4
ASSLGGEETQY
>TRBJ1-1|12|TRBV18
ASSVDRVNTEAF
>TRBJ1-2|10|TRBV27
ASSTWGYGYT
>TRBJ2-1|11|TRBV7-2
ASSFSGMAEQF
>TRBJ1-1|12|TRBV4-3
ASSQGREGVGAF
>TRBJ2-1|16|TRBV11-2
ASSLLPKGILLYNEQF
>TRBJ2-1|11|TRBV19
ASSTRQVIEQF
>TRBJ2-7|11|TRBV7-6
ASSLGRGYEQY
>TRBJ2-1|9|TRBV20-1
SAASPEGKF
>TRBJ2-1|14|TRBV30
AWARAGGGDYNEQF
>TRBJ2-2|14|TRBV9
ASSVQSTGLTGELF
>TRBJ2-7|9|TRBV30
AWSYEGEQY